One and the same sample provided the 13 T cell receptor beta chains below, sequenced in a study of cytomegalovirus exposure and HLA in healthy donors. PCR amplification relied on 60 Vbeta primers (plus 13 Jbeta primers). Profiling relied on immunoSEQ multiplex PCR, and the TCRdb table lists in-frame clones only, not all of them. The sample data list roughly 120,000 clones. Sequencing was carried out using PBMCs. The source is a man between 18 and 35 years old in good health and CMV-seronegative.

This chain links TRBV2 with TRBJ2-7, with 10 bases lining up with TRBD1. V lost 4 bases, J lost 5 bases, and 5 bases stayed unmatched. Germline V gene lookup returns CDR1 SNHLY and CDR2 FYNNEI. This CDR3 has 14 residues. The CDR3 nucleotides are TGTGCCAGCAGTGGGACAGGGGGTGTTGACGAGCAGTACTTC. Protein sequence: CASSGTGGVDEQYF.

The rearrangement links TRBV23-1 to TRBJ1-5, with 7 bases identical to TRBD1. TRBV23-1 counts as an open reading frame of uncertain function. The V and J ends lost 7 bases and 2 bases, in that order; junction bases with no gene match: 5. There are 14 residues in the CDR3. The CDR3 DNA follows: TGCGCCAGCACCTTCGGACAGGGCAATCAGCCCCAGCATTTT. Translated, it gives CASTFGQGNQPQHF.

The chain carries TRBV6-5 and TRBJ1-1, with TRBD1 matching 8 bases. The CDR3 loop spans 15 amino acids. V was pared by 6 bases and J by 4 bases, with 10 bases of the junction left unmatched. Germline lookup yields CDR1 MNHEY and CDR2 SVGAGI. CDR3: CASRAPGQGSTEAFF. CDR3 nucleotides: TGTGCCAGCAGAGCACCCGGACAGGGAAGCACTGAAGCTTTCTTT.

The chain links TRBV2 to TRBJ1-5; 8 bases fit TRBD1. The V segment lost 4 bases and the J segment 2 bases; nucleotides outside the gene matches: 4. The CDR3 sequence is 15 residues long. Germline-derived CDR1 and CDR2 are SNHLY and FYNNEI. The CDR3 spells CASSVRGQGNQPQHF. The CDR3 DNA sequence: TGTGCCAGCAGTGTTCGGGGACAGGGCAATCAGCCCCAGCATTTT.

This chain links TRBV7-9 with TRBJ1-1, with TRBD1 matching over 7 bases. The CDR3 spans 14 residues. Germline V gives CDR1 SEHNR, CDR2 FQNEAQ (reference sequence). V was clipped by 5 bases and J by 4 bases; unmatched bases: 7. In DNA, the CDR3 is TGTGCCAGCAGCCATAGACAGGGCGGCACTGAAGCTTTCTTT. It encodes CASSHRQGGTEAFF.

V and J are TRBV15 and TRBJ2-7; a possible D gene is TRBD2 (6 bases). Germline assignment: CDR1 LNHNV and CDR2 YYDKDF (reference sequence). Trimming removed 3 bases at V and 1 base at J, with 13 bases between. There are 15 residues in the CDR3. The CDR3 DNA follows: TGTGCCACCAGCAGGGAGGGGCAGGCTTCCTACGAGCAGTACTTC. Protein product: CATSREGQASYEQYF.

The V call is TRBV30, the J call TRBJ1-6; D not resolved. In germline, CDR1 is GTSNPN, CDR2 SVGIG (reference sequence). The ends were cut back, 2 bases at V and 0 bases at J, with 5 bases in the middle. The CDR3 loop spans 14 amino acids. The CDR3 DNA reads TGTGCCTGGAGTCTGAGCTCCTATAATTCACCCCTCCACTTT. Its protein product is CAWSLSSYNSPLHF. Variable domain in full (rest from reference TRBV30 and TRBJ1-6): SQTIHQWPATLVQPVGSPLSLECTVEGTSNPNLYWYRQAAGRGLQLLFYSVGIGQISSEVPQNLSASRPQDRQFILSSKKLLLSDSGFYLCAWSLSSYNSPLHFGNGTRLTVT.

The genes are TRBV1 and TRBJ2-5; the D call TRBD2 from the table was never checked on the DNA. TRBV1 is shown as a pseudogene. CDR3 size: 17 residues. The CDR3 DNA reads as TGCACCAGCAGTCAAGTCATTGCGGGGGTTCAACAAGAGACCCAGTACTTC. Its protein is CTSSQVIAGVQQETQYF.

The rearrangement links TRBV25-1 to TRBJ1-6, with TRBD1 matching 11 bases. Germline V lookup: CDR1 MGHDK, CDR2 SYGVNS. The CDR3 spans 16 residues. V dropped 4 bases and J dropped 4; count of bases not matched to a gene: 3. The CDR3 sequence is CASSGTGGAYNSPLHF. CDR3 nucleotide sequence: TGTGCCAGCAGTGGGACAGGGGGCGCGTATAATTCACCCCTCCACTTT.

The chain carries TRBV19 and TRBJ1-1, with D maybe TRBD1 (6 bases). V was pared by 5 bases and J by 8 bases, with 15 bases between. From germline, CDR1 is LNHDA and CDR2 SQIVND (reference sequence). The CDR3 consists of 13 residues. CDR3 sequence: CASSYRGRVEAFF. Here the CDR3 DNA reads TGTGCCAGTAGTTATAGGGGGAGAGTGGAAGCTTTCTTT.

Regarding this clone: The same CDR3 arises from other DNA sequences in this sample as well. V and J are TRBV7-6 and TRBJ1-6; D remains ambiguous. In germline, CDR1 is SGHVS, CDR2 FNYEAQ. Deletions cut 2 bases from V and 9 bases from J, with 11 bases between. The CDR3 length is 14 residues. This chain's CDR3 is CASSLRNGGSPLHF. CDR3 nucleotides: TGTGCCAGCAGCTTACGGAATGGCGGTTCACCCCTCCACTTT. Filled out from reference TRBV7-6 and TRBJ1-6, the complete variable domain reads GAGVSQSPRYKVTKRGQDVALRCDPISGHVSLYWYRQALGQGPEFLTYFNYEAQQDKSGLPNDRFSAERPEGSISTLTIQRTEQRDSAMYRCASSLRNGGSPLHFGNGTRLTVT.

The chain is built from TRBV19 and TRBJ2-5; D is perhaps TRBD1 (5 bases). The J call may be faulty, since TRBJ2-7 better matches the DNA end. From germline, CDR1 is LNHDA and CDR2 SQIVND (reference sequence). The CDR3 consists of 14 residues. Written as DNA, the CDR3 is TGTGCCAGTAGCTCAGTAACAGGTCCATACGAGCAGTACTTC. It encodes CASSSVTGPYEQYF.

CDR3 residues: CASKYHLVGGRANNEQFF. CDR3 nucleotide sequence: TGTGCCAGCAAATACCATTTAGTAGGCGGGAGGGCGAACAATGAGCAGTTCTTC. The V gene is TRBV2, the J gene TRBJ2-1, with 9 positions matching TRBD2. The length of the CDR3 is 18 residues. The ends lost 7 bases at V and 5 bases at J; junction bases unmatched: 18. In germline, CDR1 is SNHLY, CDR2 FYNNEI.